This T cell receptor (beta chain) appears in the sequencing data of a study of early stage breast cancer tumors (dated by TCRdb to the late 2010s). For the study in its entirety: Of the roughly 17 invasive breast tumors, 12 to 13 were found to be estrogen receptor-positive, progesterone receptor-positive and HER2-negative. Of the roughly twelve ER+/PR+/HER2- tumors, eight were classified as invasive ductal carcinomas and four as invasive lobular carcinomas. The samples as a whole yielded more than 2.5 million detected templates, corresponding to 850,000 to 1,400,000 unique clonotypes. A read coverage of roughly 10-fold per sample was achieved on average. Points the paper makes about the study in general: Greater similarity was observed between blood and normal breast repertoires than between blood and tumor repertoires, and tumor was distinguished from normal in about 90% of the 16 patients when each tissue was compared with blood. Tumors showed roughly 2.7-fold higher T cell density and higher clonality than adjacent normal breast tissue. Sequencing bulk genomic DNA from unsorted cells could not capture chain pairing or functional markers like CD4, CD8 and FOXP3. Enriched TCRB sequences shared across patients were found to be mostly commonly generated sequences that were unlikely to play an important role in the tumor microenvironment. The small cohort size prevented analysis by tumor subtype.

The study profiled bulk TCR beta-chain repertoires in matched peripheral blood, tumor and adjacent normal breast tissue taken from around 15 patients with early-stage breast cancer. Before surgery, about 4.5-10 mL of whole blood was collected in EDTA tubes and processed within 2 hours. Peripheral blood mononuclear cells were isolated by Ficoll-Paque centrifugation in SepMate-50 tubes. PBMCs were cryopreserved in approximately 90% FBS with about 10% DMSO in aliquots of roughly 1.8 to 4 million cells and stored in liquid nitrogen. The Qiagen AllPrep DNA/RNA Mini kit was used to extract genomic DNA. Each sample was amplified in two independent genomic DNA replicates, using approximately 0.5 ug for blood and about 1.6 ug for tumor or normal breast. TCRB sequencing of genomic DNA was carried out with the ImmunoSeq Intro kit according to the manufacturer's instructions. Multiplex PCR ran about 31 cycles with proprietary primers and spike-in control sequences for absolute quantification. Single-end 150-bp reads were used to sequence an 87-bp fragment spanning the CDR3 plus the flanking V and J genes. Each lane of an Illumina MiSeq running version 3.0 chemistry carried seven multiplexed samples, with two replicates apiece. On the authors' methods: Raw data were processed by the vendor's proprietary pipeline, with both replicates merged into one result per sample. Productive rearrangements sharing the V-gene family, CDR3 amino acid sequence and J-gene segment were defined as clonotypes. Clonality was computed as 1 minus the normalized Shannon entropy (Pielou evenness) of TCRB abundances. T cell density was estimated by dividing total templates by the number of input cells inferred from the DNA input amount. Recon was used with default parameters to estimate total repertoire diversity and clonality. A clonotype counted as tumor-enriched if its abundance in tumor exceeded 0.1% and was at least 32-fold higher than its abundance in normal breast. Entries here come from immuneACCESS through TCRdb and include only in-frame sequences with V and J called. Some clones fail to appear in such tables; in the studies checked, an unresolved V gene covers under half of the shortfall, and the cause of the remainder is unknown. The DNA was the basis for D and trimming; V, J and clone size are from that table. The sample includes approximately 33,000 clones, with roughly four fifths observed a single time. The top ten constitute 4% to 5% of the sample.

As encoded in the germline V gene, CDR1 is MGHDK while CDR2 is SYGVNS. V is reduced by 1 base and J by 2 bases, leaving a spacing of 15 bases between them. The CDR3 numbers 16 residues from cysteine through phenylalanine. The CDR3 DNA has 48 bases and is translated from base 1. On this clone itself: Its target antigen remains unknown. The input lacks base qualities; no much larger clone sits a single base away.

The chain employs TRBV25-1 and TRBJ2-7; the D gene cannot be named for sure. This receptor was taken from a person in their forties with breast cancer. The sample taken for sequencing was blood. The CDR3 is CASSEFTWDPPYEQYF. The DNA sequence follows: TGTGCCAGCAGTGAATTTACGTGGGATCCCCCCTACGAGCAGTACTTC.